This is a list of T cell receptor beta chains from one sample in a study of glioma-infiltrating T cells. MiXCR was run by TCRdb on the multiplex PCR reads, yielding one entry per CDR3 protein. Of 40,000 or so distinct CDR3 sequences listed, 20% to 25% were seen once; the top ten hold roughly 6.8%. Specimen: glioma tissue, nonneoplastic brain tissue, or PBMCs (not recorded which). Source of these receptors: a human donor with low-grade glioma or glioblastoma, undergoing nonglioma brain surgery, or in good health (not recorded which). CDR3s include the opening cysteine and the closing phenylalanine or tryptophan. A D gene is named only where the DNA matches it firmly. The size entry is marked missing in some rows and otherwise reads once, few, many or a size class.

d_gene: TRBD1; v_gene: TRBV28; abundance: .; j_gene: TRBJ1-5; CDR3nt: TGTGGCACCCTCCGGACAGGGAACAATCAGCCCCAGCATTTT; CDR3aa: CGTLRTGNNQPQHF
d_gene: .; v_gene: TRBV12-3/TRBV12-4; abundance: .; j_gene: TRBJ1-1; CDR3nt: TGTGCCAGCAGCCGAAATATGAACACTGAAGCTTTCTTT; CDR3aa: CASSRNMNTEAFF
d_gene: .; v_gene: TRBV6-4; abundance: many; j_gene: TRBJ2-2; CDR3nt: TGTGCCAGTAAAGCGGGGAACACCGGGGAGCTGTTTTTT; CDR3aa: CASKAGNTGELFF
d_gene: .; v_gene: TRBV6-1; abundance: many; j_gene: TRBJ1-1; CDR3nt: TGTGCCAGCAGATTGGGACTGAACACTGAAGCTTTCTTT; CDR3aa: CASRLGLNTEAFF
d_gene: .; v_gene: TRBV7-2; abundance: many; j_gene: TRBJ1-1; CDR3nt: TGTGCCAGCAGCTTAAGACAGAGCACTTTCATGAACACTGAAGCTTTCTTT; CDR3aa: CASSLRQSTFMNTEAFF
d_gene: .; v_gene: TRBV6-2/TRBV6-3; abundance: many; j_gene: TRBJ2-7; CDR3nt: TGTGCCAGCAGTTACAACGTTGGACAGTACTACGAGCAGTACTTC; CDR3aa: CASSYNVGQYYEQYF
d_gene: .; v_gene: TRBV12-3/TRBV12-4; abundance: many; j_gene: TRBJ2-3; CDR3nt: TGTGCCAGCAGTTCCGGTCTAGCGATCGTCACAGATACGCAGTATTTT; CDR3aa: CASSSGLAIVTDTQYF
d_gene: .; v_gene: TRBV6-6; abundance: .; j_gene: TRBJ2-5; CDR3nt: TGCGCCAGCAGTACCTCTAGCGTTGGAGGGACCCAGTACTTC; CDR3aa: CASSTSSVGGTQYF
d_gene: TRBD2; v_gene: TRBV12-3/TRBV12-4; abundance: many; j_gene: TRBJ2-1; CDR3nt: TGTGCCAGCAGTACGGGACTAGCGGGCCACAATGAGCAGTTCTTC; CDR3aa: CASSTGLAGHNEQFF
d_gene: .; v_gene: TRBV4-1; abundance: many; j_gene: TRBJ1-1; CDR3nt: TGCGCCAGCAGCCAAGTCGCAGTTGGTAGCACTGAAGCTTTCTTT; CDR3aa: CASSQVAVGSTEAFF
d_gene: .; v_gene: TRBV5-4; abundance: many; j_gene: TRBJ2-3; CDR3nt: TGTGCCAGCAGCCCCCTGTGGGGTACAGATACGCAGTATTTT; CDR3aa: CASSPLWGTDTQYF
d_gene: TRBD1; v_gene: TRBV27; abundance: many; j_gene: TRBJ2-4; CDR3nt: TGTGCCAGCAGTCCGTCGACAGGGAATTCCAAAAACATTCAGTACTTC; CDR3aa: CASSPSTGNSKNIQYF
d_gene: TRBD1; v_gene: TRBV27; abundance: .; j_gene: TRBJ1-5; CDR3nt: TGTGCCAGCAGTTTGGGGGGGACAGGAGCCAATCAGCCCCAGCATTTT; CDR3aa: CASSLGGTGANQPQHF
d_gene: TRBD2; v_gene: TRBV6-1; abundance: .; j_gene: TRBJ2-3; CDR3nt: TGTGCCAGCAGTGAAGTAGCGGGAGTGACAGATACGCAGTATTTT; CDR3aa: CASSEVAGVTDTQYF
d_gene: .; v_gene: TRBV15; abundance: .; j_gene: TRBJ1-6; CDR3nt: TGTGCCATTAGCAGATCGGACGGACCTCGGTATAATTCGCCCCTCCACTTT; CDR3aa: CAISRSDGPRYNSPLHF
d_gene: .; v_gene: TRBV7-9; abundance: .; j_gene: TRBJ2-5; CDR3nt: TGTGCCAGCAGCCGCGGGACTGCATTTCAAGAGACCCAGTACTTC; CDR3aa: CASSRGTAFQETQYF
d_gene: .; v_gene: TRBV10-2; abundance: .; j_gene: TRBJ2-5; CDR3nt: TGCGCCCGCACCCGGGGAGGAGCGACCCAGTCCTTC; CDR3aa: CARTRGGATQSF
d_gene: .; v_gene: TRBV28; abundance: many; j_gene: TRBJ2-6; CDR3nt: TGTGCCAGCACCAATCAAGGGGCGTCTGGGGCCAACGTCCTGACTTTC; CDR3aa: CASTNQGASGANVLTF
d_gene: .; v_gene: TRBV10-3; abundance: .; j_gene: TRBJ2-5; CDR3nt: TGTGCCAACCGGGAAGGCCAAGAGACCCAGTACTTC; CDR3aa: CANREGQETQYF
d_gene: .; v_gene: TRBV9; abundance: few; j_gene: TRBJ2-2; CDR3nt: TGTGCCAGCAGCGTCGCGGGGAACACCGGGGAGCTGTTTTTT; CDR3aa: CASSVAGNTGELFF
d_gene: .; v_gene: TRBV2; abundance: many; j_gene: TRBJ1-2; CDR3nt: TGTGCCAGCAGTGATGGGGGAAGTAACTATGGCTACACCTTC; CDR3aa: CASSDGGSNYGYTF
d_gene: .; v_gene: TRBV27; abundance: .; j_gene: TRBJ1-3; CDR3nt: TGTGCCAGCAGTTTGGCGGCTGGAAACACCATATATTTT; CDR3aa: CASSLAAGNTIYF
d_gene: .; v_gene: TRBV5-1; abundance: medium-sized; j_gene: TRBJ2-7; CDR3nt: TGCGCCAGCAGCTTGGAAAACGAGCAGTACTTC; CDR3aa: CASSLENEQYF
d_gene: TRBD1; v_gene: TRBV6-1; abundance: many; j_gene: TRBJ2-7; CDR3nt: TGTGCCAGCAGCAGGGGACAGGGGACTTACGAGCAGTACTTC; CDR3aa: CASSRGQGTYEQYF
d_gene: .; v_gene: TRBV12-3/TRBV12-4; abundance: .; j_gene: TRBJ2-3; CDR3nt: TGTGCCTGCAGACCTGGGACGGCCACAGATACGCAGTATTTT; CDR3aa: CACRPGTATDTQYF
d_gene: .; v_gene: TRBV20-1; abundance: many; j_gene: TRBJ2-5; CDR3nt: TGCAGTGCTAGCTCGTGGGGGATCGGAGAGACCCAGTACTTC; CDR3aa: CSASSWGIGETQYF